The 30 T cell receptor beta chains given below trace back to one sample, sequenced in a study of blood T cell repertoires in COVID-19. The assay was immunoSEQ multiplex PCR, and TCRdb's table has in-frame clones only and misses some. Of about 220,000 clones in the sample, under 90% were seen once. The sequenced material came from peripheral blood. The receptors shown here come from a man between 25 and 39 years old with active or convalescent COVID-19.

The rearrangement uses TRBV6-6 and TRBJ2-5; 8 bases fit TRBD1. Germline-derived CDR1 and CDR2 are MNHNY and SVGAGI (reference sequence). After removal of 8 bases from V and 2 bases from J, the junction contained 7 bases not matched to a gene. The CDR3 spans 14 residues. CDR3 sequence reads: CASRTGSEQETQYF. The CDR3 nucleotides are TGTGCCAGCCGGACAGGGTCAGAACAAGAGACCCAGTACTTC.

This rearrangement joins TRBV13 to TRBJ2-2; no reliable D call. Germline V gene sequence: CDR1 PRHDT, CDR2 FYEKMQ (reference sequence). The CDR3 is made up of 14 amino acids. The V and J ends lost 2 bases and 0 bases respectively, with 4 bases between them. The CDR3 DNA is TGTGCCAGCAGCTTATCAGCGAACACCGGGGAGCTGTTTTTT. Residues: CASSLSANTGELFF.

This chain joins TRBV5-1 and TRBJ2-2, with TRBD2 identical over 7 bases. This CDR3 contains 15 residues. Germline CDR1 is SGHRS and CDR2 is YFSETQ. J lost 2 bases, V lost 4 bases, and 5 bases had no gene match. As DNA, the CDR3 is TGCGCCAGCAGCCCCGGGGACTACAACACCGGGGAGCTGTTTTTT. Amino acids: CASSPGDYNTGELFF. Filled out from reference TRBV5-1 and TRBJ2-2, the complete variable domain reads KAGVTQTPRYLIKTRGQQVTLSCSPISGHRSVSWYQQTPGQGLQFLFEYFSETQRNKGNFPGRFSGRQFSNSRSEMNVSTLELGDSALYLCASSPGDYNTGELFFGEGSRLTVL.

The chain couples TRBV5-1 to TRBJ2-3; D not certain. The CDR3 contains 11 residues. Per the germline V gene, CDR1 is SGHRS and CDR2 is YFSETQ. Between the trimmed V and J ends, which lost 2 bases and 5 bases, there was a span of 3 bases. For the CDR3, the DNA is TGCGCCAGCAGCTTCGTAGATACGCAGTATTTT. Amino acids: CASSFVDTQYF.

The J gene is TRBJ1-5, the V gene TRBV6-2 or TRBV6-3, with unresolved D. V lost 6 bases, J lost 5 bases, and 11 bases lay in between. CDR1 and CDR2 from the germline V gene are MNHEY and SVGEGT. This CDR3 contains 13 residues. CDR3 coding DNA: TGTGCCAGCAGCCCGGTAGACTATCAGCCCCAGCATTTT. Amino acid sequence: CASSPVDYQPQHF.

The rearrangement links TRBV10-1 to TRBJ2-1; 9 bases align to TRBD2. This CDR3 is built from 16 residues. V was clipped by 5 bases and J by 0 bases; unmatched bases: 5. From germline, CDR1 is WNHNN and CDR2 SYGVQD (reference sequence). The CDR3 nucleotides read TGCGCCAGCAGTAGCGGGGGGCCTAGCTCCTACAATGAGCAGTTCTTC. This gives the protein CASSSGGPSSYNEQFF.

The V gene is TRBV27, the J gene TRBJ1-4; D is possibly TRBD1 (5 bases). Per the germline V gene, CDR1 is MNHEY and CDR2 is SMNVEV (reference sequence). This CDR3 is 15 amino acids long. With 7 bases removed from V and 0 bases from J, the gap between germline ends came to 12 bases. CDR3 loop: CASKLQGATNEKLFF. In DNA, the CDR3 is TGTGCCAGCAAACTCCAGGGTGCAACTAATGAAAAACTGTTTTTT.

This clone was counted only a few times. The chain recombines TRBV24-1 with TRBJ1-5; possible D gene TRBD1, 6 bases. From germline, CDR1 is KGHDR and CDR2 SFDVKD. V was cut by 2 bases and J by 6 bases, with 19 bases left in between. The CDR3 is 17 amino acids. The CDR3 region is CATSDSVGTPESQPQHF. Written as DNA, the CDR3 is TGTGCCACCAGTGATTCGGTGGGGACACCGGAGAGTCAGCCCCAGCATTTT.

CDR3 in amino acids: CASSERGRTYEQYF. CDR3 nucleotides: TGTGCCAGCAGCGAAAGGGGCAGGACCTACGAGCAGTACTTC. The chain combines TRBV27 with TRBJ2-7, with TRBD1 as a possible D gene (5 bases). Germline V lookup: CDR1 MNHEY, CDR2 SMNVEV (reference sequence). The CDR3 runs to 14 residues. V was pared by 6 bases and J by 2 bases, with 14 bases between.

The gene calls are TRBV11-2 and TRBJ2-5, with a possible D match to TRBD2 (6 bases). The V end lost 5 bases, the J end lost 3 bases, and 13 bases lay between the germline ends. The CDR3 contains 14 residues. Germline V gene lookup returns CDR1 SGHAT and CDR2 FQNNGV. The chain's CDR3 is CASSPYSGEETQYF. The DNA of the CDR3 is TGTGCCAGCAGCCCTTACTCGGGAGAAGAGACCCAGTACTTC.

The chain carries TRBV4-2 and TRBJ1-1; no reliable D call. This CDR3 is built from 13 residues. Trimming stripped 0 bases from V and 1 base from J, with 3 bases between. Per the germline V gene, CDR1 is LGHNA and CDR2 is YNFKEQ. CDR3 in amino acids: CASSQDRNTEAFF. CDR3 sequence (DNA): TGTGCCAGCAGCCAAGACAGGAACACTGAAGCTTTCTTT.

The chain has TRBV3-1 (or the pseudogene TRBV3-2) and TRBJ2-3; possible D gene TRBD2, 5 bases. The CDR3 contains 14 residues. V lost 2 bases and J lost 5, with 11 bases in between. Germline-derived CDR1 and CDR2 are LGHDT and YNNKEL (reference sequence). The CDR3 protein is CASSQRTRLDTQYF. CDR3 DNA sequence: TGTGCCAGCAGCCAACGCACTAGGTTAGATACGCAGTATTTT.

The chain carries TRBV5-1 and TRBJ2-1; TRBD2 matches at 8 bases. The germline gives CDR1 SGHRS, CDR2 YFSETQ. V trimming: 5 bases; J trimming: 0 bases; junction bases outside the gene matches: 22. There are 21 residues in the CDR3. For the CDR3, the DNA is TGCGCCAGCAGGACCCCCGGAGGCAAAGCGGGGGTAGTAAGCTCCTACAATGAGCAGTTCTTC. This encodes CASRTPGGKAGVVSSYNEQFF.

V is TRBV27 and J is TRBJ1-1; no reliable D call. Trimming removed 2 bases from V and 6 bases from J, with 25 bases in between. The CDR3 runs to 18 residues. CDR1 is MNHEY and CDR2 is SMNVEV in the germline V gene (reference sequence). CDR3 loop: CASSLRPLGRSKWAEAFF. The CDR3 DNA is TGTGCCAGCAGTTTAAGGCCCCTCGGGAGGTCCAAGTGGGCTGAAGCTTTCTTT.

The chain uses TRBV7-2 and TRBJ2-1; a weak D match, TRBD1 (5 bases). The CDR3 consists of 14 residues. The germline gives CDR1 SGHTA, CDR2 FQGNSA. Trimming stripped 5 bases from V and 4 bases from J, with 12 bases between. The CDR3 protein is CASSPKTVYNEQFF. In DNA, the CDR3 is TGTGCCAGCAGCCCTAAGACAGTTTACAATGAGCAGTTCTTC. The complete variable domain, with remaining parts taken from reference TRBV7-2 and TRBJ2-1, reads GAGVSQSPSNKVTEKGKDVELRCDPISGHTALYWYRQSLGQGLEFLIYFQGNSAPDKSGLPSDRFSAERTGGSVSTLTIQRTQQEDSAVYLCASSPKTVYNEQFFGPGTRLTVL.

This chain joins TRBV27 and TRBJ2-1; 8 nucleotides match TRBD2. The CDR3 contains 12 residues. CDR1 and CDR2 from the germline V gene are MNHEY and SMNVEV (reference sequence). Unmatched junction bases numbered 4, after V lost 6 bases and J lost 9 bases. The CDR3 coding sequence is TGTGCCAGCAGCGGGGGGGCTGTTGAGCAGTTCTTC. Residues: CASSGGAVEQFF.

The gene calls are TRBV7-2 and TRBJ1-6; D not resolved. Germline V lookup: CDR1 SGHTA, CDR2 FQGNSA. V lost 1 base, J lost 7 bases, and 14 bases lay in between. There are 16 residues in the CDR3. The CDR3 sequence is CASSLGAATLNSPLHF. DNA of the CDR3: TGTGCCAGCAGCTTAGGGGCCGCCACCCTGAATTCACCCCTCCACTTT.

The chain links TRBV5-1 to TRBJ2-2; possible D gene TRBD2, 6 bases. The germline gives CDR1 SGHRS, CDR2 YFSETQ. CDR3 length: 16 residues. The V end lost 3 bases, the J end lost 5 bases, and 17 bases lay between the germline ends. The CDR3 coding sequence is TGCGCCAGCAGCTCCCGACCCGGGGGTGCTACCGGGGAGCTGTTTTTT. Translation gives CASSSRPGGATGELFF.

The chain combines TRBV23-1 with TRBJ1-1; D perhaps matches TRBD1 (6 bases). TRBV23-1 is sorted into the ORF group, with uncertain function. This CDR3 is 17 amino acids long. V lost 0 bases and J lost 1, with 15 bases in between. CDR3 nucleotides: TGCGCCAGCAGTCAATCTGGGCAGGGGCCTAGGAACACTGAAGCTTTCTTT. Translating it yields CASSQSGQGPRNTEAFF.

This clone was seen a few times. The chain couples TRBV7-2 to TRBJ2-1, with 10 bases matching TRBD2. Germline V gene sequence: CDR1 SGHTA, CDR2 FQGNSA. The CDR3 sequence is 15 residues long. Germline trimming cut 6 bases from V and 6 bases from J; bases unmatched to any gene: 8. The CDR3 DNA sequence: TGTGCCAGCAGGCCCAAGGGACTAGCGTTCAATGAGCAGTTCTTC. Protein: CASRPKGLAFNEQFF.

The genes are TRBV18 and TRBJ2-2; 11 bases align to TRBD2. The germline V gene encodes CDR1 KGHSH and CDR2 LQKENI. CDR3 size: 16 residues. V shed 6 bases and J 5 bases; nucleotides not matched to a gene: 8. Here the CDR3 reads CASSQLAGDRTGELFF. CDR3 DNA sequence: TGTGCCAGCTCCCAACTAGCGGGAGATCGTACCGGGGAGCTGTTTTTT.

This clone was seen only once. The chain combines TRBV27 with TRBJ2-1, with TRBD2 identical over 9 bases. From germline, CDR1 is MNHEY and CDR2 SMNVEV (reference sequence). The CDR3 consists of 15 residues. The trim removed 7 bases at V and 2 bases at J, leaving 6 bases unmatched. Written as DNA, the CDR3 is TGTGCCAGCACAAGCGGGAGGTCCCCCTACAATGAGCAGTTCTTC. As protein: CASTSGRSPYNEQFF.

This chain uses TRBV14 with TRBJ2-2; D is unresolved. V gave up 0 bases and J gave up 5 bases, with 13 bases separating them. The CDR3 is made up of 16 amino acids. Germline CDR1 reads SGHDN; CDR2 reads FVKESK. The CDR3 sequence: CASSQDRVWLTGELFF. The CDR3 coding sequence is TGTGCCAGCAGCCAAGACCGGGTATGGTTAACCGGGGAGCTGTTTTTT.

The V gene is TRBV2, the J gene TRBJ2-7; TRBD2 aligns across 14 bases. This CDR3 is 16 amino acids long. Trimming cost V 6 bases and J 6 bases; bases outside gene matches: 10. Germline loops: CDR1 SNHLY, CDR2 FYNNEI. The CDR3: CASSLTSGGGPGEQYF. Written as DNA, the CDR3 is TGTGCCAGCAGCTTGACTAGCGGGGGGGGTCCGGGCGAGCAGTACTTC.

CDR3 in DNA: TGTGCCACCAGAGGACAGGGTGGAAAGACTGAAGCTTTCTTT. This gives the protein CATRGQGGKTEAFF. The chain couples TRBV24-1 to TRBJ1-1, with 8 nucleotides matching TRBD1. CDR3 length: 14 residues. Germline V lookup: CDR1 KGHDR, CDR2 SFDVKD. The trim removed 7 bases at V and 5 bases at J, leaving 8 bases unmatched.

V is TRBV2 and J is TRBJ1-2; TRBD1 is a possible D gene (5 bases). Trimming removed 6 bases at V and 6 bases at J, with 20 bases between. The V gene's germline CDR1 is SNHLY and CDR2 FYNNEI. The CDR3 covers 15 residues. CDR3 sequence reads: CASREQGVGLDGYTF. The CDR3 nucleotides read TGTGCCAGCAGGGAGCAGGGCGTGGGGTTGGATGGCTACACCTTC.

CDR3 sequence (DNA): TGTGCCAGCAGCCCTCGGGAGATGTATGGCTACACCTTC. It specifies CASSPREMYGYTF. This sequence joins TRBV3-1 (or the pseudogene TRBV3-2) and TRBJ1-2; D not certain. The CDR3 is 13 amino acids. V dropped 4 bases and J dropped 5 bases, with 11 bases sitting between them. Germline-derived CDR1 and CDR2 are LGHDT and YNNKEL (reference sequence).

The V gene is TRBV24-1, the J gene TRBJ2-3; TRBD1 agrees at 9 bases. The CDR3 length is 16 residues. With 5 bases clipped from V and 2 bases from J, the junction kept 7 bases outside the gene matches. Germline V gene lookup returns CDR1 KGHDR and CDR2 SFDVKD. CDR3: CATSVETGGYTDTQYF. In DNA form, the CDR3 reads TGTGCCACCAGTGTCGAGACAGGGGGATACACAGATACGCAGTATTTT.

The V and J genes are TRBV7-9 and TRBJ1-5; 10 nucleotides agree with TRBD1. Germline CDR1 is SEHNR and CDR2 is FQNEAQ (reference sequence). Trimming cost V 5 bases and J 11 bases; bases outside gene matches: 9. This CDR3 contains 14 residues. The CDR3 sequence is CASSTTGGKESQHF. The CDR3 DNA sequence: TGTGCCAGCAGCACGACAGGGGGCAAAGAGTCCCAGCATTTT.

This chain uses TRBV28 with TRBJ1-4, with no clear D. This CDR3 has 14 residues. Trimming pared 7 bases from V and 1 base from J, leaving 10 bases between. The germline V gene has CDR1 MDHEN and CDR2 SYDVKM. CDR3 nucleotide sequence: TGTGCCAGCAACCCCGGGGTAACTAATGAAAAACTGTTTTTT. Protein product: CASNPGVTNEKLFF. The full variable domain, with the rest looked up from reference TRBV28 and TRBJ1-4, is DVKVTQSSRYLVKRTGEKVFLECVQDMDHENMFWYRQDPGLGLRLIYFSYDVKMKEKGDIPEGYSVSREKKERFSLILESASTNQTSMYLCASNPGVTNEKLFFGSGTQLSVL.